The TCR beta chain described here comes from a study of technical replicates of blood from a handful of donors. This table comes from immunoSEQ multiplex PCR, and its TCRdb copy is limited to in-frame clones, with some not included. Among tens of thousands of clones, around nine tenths were seen once, and the ten largest hold roughly 0.25%. The CDR3 consists of 17 residues. CDR1 and CDR2 (germline): SGDLS, YYNGEE. The V and J ends lost 0 bases and 0 bases respectively, with 10 bases between them. The source is a human donor in good health. The specimen was T cells isolated from PBMCs. The chain carries TRBV9 and TRBJ1-6; the D gene is possibly TRBD1 (6 bases). CDR3 nucleotide sequence: TGTGCCAGCAGCGTAGGACAGGCAAGCTCCTATAATTCACCCCTCCACTTT. This translates into CASSVGQASSYNSPLHF.